This T cell receptor beta chain was found in a study of T cell repertoires in cytomegalovirus infection. MiXCR was run by TCRdb on the reads, yielding one entry per CDR3 protein. The table shows about 920,000 distinct CDR3 sequences, with around 32% occurring only once. Turning to this clonotype: Antigen: not known.

Specimen: cultured CD8+ T cells from PBMCs, collected from culture after CMV antigen stimulation. This clonotype originated in a human donor in good health (CMV status not recorded). Some clones in this sample may be carry-over from other donors' samples.

The CDR3 DNA reads as TGTGCCAGCAGCCGAAGGACAGTTGAAGCTTTCTTT. Protein: CASSRRTVEAFF. V is TRBV6-2 or TRBV6-3 and J is TRBJ1-1, with a weak D call TRBD1 (6 bases). V lost 6 bases, J lost 7 bases, and 12 bases lay in between. Germline values: CDR1 MNHEY, CDR2 SVGEGT. This CDR3 contains 12 residues.